These 14 T cell receptor beta chains originate from one sample sequenced in a study of T cell responses to AZD1222 COVID-19 vaccine. Measured with immunoSEQ multiplex PCR; TCRdb has only the in-frame clones, and not every one. The table lists about 60,000 clones, approximately 80% of them singletons. Sequences were derived from peripheral blood, sampled 28 days after the second AZD1222 dose. The receptor set was obtained from an adult who received the AZD1222 COVID-19 vaccine.

V and J are TRBV19 and TRBJ2-2; 10 bases agree with TRBD1. Germline CDR1 reads LNHDA; CDR2 reads SQIVND (reference sequence). This CDR3 spans 14 amino acids. V trimming: 5 bases; J trimming: 5 bases; junction bases outside the gene matches: 2. This chain's CDR3 is CASSWGQGTGELFF. The CDR3 DNA reads as TGTGCCAGTAGTTGGGGACAGGGGACCGGGGAGCTGTTTTTT.

This chain uses TRBV11-2 with TRBJ2-3; no clear D gene. Germline CDR1 SGHAT, CDR2 FQNNGV. This CDR3 comprises 12 residues. Trimming cost V 2 bases and J 1 base, with 1 base left between them. The CDR3 spells CASSLRTDTQYF. The CDR3 nucleotides read TGTGCCAGCAGCTTACGCACAGATACGCAGTATTTT.

The chain employs TRBV30 and TRBJ1-1; no definite D call. The CDR3 totals 12 residues. In germline, CDR1 is GTSNPN, CDR2 SVGIG (reference sequence). V shed 3 bases and J shed 7 bases, with 12 bases lying between them. The CDR3 bases are TGTGCCTGGAGAGGACCCGGCCTTGAAGCTTTCTTT. It codes for CAWRGPGLEAFF. Drawing the rest from reference TRBV30 and TRBJ1-1, the complete variable domain is SQTIHQWPATLVQPVGSPLSLECTVEGTSNPNLYWYRQAAGRGLQLLFYSVGIGQISSEVPQNLSASRPQDRQFILSSKKLLLSDSGFYLCAWRGPGLEAFFGQGTRLTVV.

The rearrangement links TRBV6-1 to TRBJ2-3, with D possibly being TRBD1 or TRBD2 (7 bases each). Between the trimmed V and J ends, which lost 3 bases and 4 bases, there was a span of 20 bases. Germline V lookup: CDR1 MNHNS, CDR2 SASEGT. The CDR3 runs to 17 residues. CDR3 sequence reads: CASSDQRTGGGADTQYF. CDR3 bases: TGTGCCAGCAGTGACCAGAGGACAGGAGGGGGGGCAGATACGCAGTATTTT.

This chain joins TRBV7-9 and TRBJ1-1; TRBD1 agrees at 7 bases. Germline V gives CDR1 SEHNR, CDR2 FQNEAQ (reference sequence). The CDR3 contains 17 residues. J gave up 5 bases and V 4 bases, and 16 bases lay outside the gene matches. The CDR3 loop reads CASSSGWGTTGRTEAFF. The CDR3 DNA reads as TGTGCCAGCAGCTCGGGTTGGGGGACGACAGGGAGGACTGAAGCTTTCTTT.

The V and J genes are TRBV11-2 and TRBJ1-4; D perhaps matches TRBD1 (6 bases). The CDR3 is 13 amino acids. V was trimmed by 9 bases and J by 8 bases, leaving 16 bases between them. CDR1 is SGHAT, CDR2 FQNNGV, per germline. The CDR3 region has the DNA TGTGCCAGTCAAGCACAGGGAAACGAAAAACTGTTTTTT. Amino acid sequence: CASQAQGNEKLFF.

This clone was seen a handful of times. V and J are TRBV7-6 and TRBJ2-1; 7 bases fit TRBD2. CDR3 length equals 15 residues. The ends lost 0 bases at V and 4 bases at J; junction bases unmatched: 3. In germline, CDR1 is SGHVS, CDR2 FNYEAQ. In nucleotides, the CDR3 is TGTGCCAGCAGCTTAGCAGTGGGGGGGTACAATGAGCAGTTCTTC. Translated: CASSLAVGGYNEQFF.

This chain joins TRBV5-1 and TRBJ2-2; D is ambiguous. The V gene's germline CDR1 is SGHRS and CDR2 YFSETQ. The V end was cut by 3 bases, the J end by 0 bases, with 9 bases between. The CDR3 spans 15 residues. The CDR3 spells CASSWTGPNTGELFF. Written as DNA, the CDR3 is TGCGCCAGCAGCTGGACCGGTCCGAACACCGGGGAGCTGTTTTTT. Filled out from reference TRBV5-1 and TRBJ2-2, the complete variable domain reads KAGVTQTPRYLIKTRGQQVTLSCSPISGHRSVSWYQQTPGQGLQFLFEYFSETQRNKGNFPGRFSGRQFSNSRSEMNVSTLELGDSALYLCASSWTGPNTGELFFGEGSRLTVL.

The rearrangement joins TRBV6-5 to TRBJ2-3; 7 positions agree with TRBD1. Trimming removed 7 bases from V and 0 bases from J; junction bases left unmatched: 7. In germline, CDR1 is MNHEY, CDR2 SVGAGI. There are 15 residues in the CDR3. The CDR3 DNA reads as TGTGCCAGCACCGAACAGGGGCCCAGCACAGATACGCAGTATTTT. Translation gives CASTEQGPSTDTQYF.

This clone was counted once. V gene TRBV6-2 or TRBV6-3 combines with J gene TRBJ1-6; the D is unclear. The CDR3 runs 14 residues. The V end lost 2 bases, the J end lost 10 bases, and 12 bases lay between the germline ends. Germline loops: CDR1 MNHEY, CDR2 SVGEGT. This chain's CDR3 is CASSYVGIGSPLHF. Here the CDR3 DNA reads TGTGCCAGCAGTTACGTGGGGATTGGGTCACCCCTCCACTTT.

J is TRBJ2-1 and V is TRBV5-1; 7 bases line up with TRBD1. V trimming: 4 bases; J trimming: 4 bases; junction bases outside the gene matches: 5. The CDR3 has 14 residues. Germline V gene data show CDR1 as SGHRS and CDR2 as YFSETQ. This chain's CDR3 is CASSTGDRYNEQFF. CDR3 DNA: TGCGCCAGCAGCACCGGGGACAGATACAATGAGCAGTTCTTC.

J is TRBJ2-5 and V is TRBV5-1; 10 nucleotides agree with TRBD1. Germline V lookup: CDR1 SGHRS, CDR2 YFSETQ. The CDR3 consists of 15 residues. The V segment lost 4 bases and the J segment 5 bases; nucleotides outside the gene matches: 8. CDR3 sequence reads: CASSPRWDRGETQYF. The CDR3 DNA reads as TGCGCCAGCAGCCCGAGGTGGGACAGGGGTGAGACCCAGTACTTC.

V gene TRBV15 combines with J gene TRBJ1-2; the D gene is possibly TRBD1 (6 bases). The length of the CDR3 is 15 residues. Germline-derived CDR1 and CDR2 are LNHNV and YYDKDF (reference sequence). The V gene lost 4 bases and the J gene lost 5 bases, with 17 bases spanning the gap. The CDR3 nucleotides are TGTGCCACCAGCAAAGGATCTGAGGGGGGTTATGGCTACACCTTC. Translation: CATSKGSEGGYGYTF.

The chain couples TRBV4-3 to TRBJ1-3; D is uncertain. With 0 bases removed from V and 1 base from J, the gap between germline ends came to 13 bases. This CDR3 has 17 residues. Germline V lookup: CDR1 LGHNA, CDR2 YSLEER. The CDR3 protein is CASSQERAPVSGNTIYF. The CDR3, as DNA: TGCGCCAGCAGCCAAGAGCGGGCACCAGTTTCTGGAAACACCATATATTTT.